This T cell receptor beta chain was recorded in a study of blood T cell repertoires in COVID-19. Sequenced by immunoSEQ multiplex PCR; TCRdb stores in-frame clones only, minus some. Of about 400,000 clones in the sample, about 88% were seen once. Trimming cost V 5 bases and J 4 bases; bases outside gene matches: 5. The CDR3 runs 14 residues. The germline CDR1 and CDR2 sequences are MDHEN and SYDVKM. This chain links TRBV28 with TRBJ1-5; 7 bases line up with TRBD1. This receptor was taken from a human donor in a cohort sampled during active COVID-19. Source material: peripheral blood. DNA for the CDR3: TGTGCCAGCAGTGGCGGGACAGTTAATCAGCCCCAGCATTTT. This translates into CASSGGTVNQPQHF.